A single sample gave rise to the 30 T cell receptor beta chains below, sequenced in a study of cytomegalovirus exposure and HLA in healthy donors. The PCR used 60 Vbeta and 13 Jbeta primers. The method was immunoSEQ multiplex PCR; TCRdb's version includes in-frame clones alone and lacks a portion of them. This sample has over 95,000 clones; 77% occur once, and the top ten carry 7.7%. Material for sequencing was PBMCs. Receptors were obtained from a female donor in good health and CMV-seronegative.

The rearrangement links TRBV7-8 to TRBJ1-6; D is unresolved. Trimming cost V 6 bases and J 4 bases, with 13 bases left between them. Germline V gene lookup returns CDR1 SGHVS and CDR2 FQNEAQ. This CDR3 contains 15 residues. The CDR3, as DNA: TGTGCCAGCAGGCAGGTCGCCACTTATAATTCACCCCTCCACTTT. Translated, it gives CASRQVATYNSPLHF. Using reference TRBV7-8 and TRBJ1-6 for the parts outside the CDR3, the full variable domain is GAGVSQSPRYKVAKRGQDVALRCDPISGHVSLFWYQQALGQGPEFLTYFQNEAQLDKSGLPSDRFFAERPEGSVSTLKIQRTQQEDSAVYLCASRQVATYNSPLHFGNGTRLTVT.

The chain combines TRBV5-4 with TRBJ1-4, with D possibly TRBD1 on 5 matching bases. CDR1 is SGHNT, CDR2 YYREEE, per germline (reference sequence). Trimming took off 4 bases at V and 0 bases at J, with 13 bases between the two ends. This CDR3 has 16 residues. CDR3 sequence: CASSLRQTATNEKLFF. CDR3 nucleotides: TGTGCCAGCAGCCTCCGACAGACTGCAACTAATGAAAAACTGTTTTTT.

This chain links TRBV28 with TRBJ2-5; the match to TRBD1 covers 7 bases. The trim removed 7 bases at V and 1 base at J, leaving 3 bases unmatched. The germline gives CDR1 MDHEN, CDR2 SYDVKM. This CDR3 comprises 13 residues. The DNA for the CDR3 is TGTGCCAGCAAGGCAGGGGGCCAAGAGACCCAGTACTTC. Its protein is CASKAGGQETQYF.

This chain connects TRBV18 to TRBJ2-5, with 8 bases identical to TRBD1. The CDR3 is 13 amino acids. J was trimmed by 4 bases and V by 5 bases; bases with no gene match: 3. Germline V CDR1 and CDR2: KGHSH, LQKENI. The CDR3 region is CASSTGGLETQYF. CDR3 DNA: TGTGCCAGCTCAACAGGGGGGTTAGAGACCCAGTACTTC.

The CDR3 here is CASSPQGLANYNEQFF. The CDR3 DNA reads as TGTGCCAGCTCACCACAGGGACTAGCGAACTACAATGAGCAGTTCTTC. This sequence joins TRBV18 and TRBJ2-1; 10 nucleotides line up with TRBD2. The CDR3 is made up of 16 amino acids. V shed 1 base, J shed 3 bases, and the junction held 3 bases outside the gene matches. Per germline, CDR1 KGHSH and CDR2 LQKENI.

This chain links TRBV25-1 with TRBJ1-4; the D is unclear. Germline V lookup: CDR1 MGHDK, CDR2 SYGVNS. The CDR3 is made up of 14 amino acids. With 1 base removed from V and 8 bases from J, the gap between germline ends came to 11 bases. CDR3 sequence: CASSESSGVEKLFF. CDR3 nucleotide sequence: TGTGCCAGCAGTGAATCTTCGGGAGTGGAAAAACTGTTTTTT.

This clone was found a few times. The CDR3 sequence is CASSRGQPGSPQHF. CDR3 bases: TGTGCCAGCAGCCGGGGACAGCCGGGTTCGCCCCAGCATTTT. The chain uses TRBV16 and TRBJ1-5; TRBD1 matches at 7 bases. The CDR3 covers 14 residues. Germline assignment: CDR1 KGHSY and CDR2 FQNENV. V lost 4 bases, J lost 9 bases, and 9 bases stayed unmatched.

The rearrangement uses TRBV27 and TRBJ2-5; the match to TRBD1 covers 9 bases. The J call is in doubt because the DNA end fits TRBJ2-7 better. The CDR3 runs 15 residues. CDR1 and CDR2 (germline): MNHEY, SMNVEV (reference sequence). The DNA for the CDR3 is TGTGCCAGCAGCGGACAGGGGCTTGGTATTTACGAGCAGTACTTC. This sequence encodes CASSGQGLGIYEQYF.

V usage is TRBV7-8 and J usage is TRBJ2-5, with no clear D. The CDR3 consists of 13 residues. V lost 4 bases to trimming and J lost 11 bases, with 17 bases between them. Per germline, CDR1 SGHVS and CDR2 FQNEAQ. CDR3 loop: CASSSDSVVRQYF. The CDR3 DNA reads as TGTGCCAGCAGCTCTGACTCGGTGGTACGTCAGTACTTC.

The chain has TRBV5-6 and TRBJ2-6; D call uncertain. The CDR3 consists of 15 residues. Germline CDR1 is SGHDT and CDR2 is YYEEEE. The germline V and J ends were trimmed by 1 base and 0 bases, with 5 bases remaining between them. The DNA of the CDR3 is TGTGCCAGCAGCTTGCCCCTCTCTGGGGCCAACGTCCTGACTTTC. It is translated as CASSLPLSGANVLTF.

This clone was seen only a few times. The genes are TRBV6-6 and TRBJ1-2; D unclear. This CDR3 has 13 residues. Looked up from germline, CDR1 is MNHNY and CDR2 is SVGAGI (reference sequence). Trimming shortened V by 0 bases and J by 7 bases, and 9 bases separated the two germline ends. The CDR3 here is CASSYSADTGYTF. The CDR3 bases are TGTGCCAGCAGTTACTCGGCAGATACTGGCTACACCTTC.

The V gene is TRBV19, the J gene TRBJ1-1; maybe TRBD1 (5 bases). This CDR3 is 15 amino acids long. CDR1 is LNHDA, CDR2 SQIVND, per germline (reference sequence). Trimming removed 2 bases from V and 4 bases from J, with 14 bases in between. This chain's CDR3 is CASSISRGRATEAFF. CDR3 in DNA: TGTGCCAGTAGTATATCCCGCGGCAGGGCCACTGAAGCTTTCTTT.

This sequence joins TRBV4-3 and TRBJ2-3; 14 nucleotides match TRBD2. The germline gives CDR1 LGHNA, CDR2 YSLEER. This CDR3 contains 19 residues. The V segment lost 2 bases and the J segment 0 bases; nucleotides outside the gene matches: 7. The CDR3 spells CASSQRAGLAGGSTDTQYF. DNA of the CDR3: TGCGCCAGCAGCCAAAGGGCAGGACTAGCGGGAGGAAGCACAGATACGCAGTATTTT.

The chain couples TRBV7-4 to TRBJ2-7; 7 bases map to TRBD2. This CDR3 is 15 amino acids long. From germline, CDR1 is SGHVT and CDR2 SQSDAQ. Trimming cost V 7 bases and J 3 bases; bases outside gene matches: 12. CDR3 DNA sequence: TGTGCCAGCACCCCCGCCGGACTAGGAAACTACGAGCAGTACTTC. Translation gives CASTPAGLGNYEQYF. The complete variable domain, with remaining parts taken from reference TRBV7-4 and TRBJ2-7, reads GAGVSQSPRYKVAKRGRDVALRCDSISGHVTLYWYRQTLGQGSEVLTYSQSDAQRDKSGRPSGRFSAERPERSVSTLKIQRTEQGDSAVYLCASTPAGLGNYEQYFGPGTRLTVT.

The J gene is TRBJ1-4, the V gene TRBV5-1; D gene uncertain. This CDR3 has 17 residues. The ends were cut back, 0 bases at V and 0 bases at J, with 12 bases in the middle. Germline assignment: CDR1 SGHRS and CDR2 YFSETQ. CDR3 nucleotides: TGCGCCAGCAGCTTGGGCGTAGGAGGAGCAACTAATGAAAAACTGTTTTTT. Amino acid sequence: CASSLGVGGATNEKLFF.

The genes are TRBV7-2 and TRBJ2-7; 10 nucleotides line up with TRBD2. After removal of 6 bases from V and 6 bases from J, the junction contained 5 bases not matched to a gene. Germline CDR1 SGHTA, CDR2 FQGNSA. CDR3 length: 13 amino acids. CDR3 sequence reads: CASSVAGGSEQYF. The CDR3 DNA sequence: TGTGCCAGCAGTGTAGCGGGAGGCAGCGAGCAGTACTTC.

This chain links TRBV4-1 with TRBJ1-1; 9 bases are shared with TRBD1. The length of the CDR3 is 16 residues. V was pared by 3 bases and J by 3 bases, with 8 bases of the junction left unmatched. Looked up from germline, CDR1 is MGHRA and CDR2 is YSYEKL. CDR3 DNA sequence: TGCGCCAGCAGCCAGGAACCGGGACAGGGTTACACTGAAGCTTTCTTT. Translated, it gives CASSQEPGQGYTEAFF.

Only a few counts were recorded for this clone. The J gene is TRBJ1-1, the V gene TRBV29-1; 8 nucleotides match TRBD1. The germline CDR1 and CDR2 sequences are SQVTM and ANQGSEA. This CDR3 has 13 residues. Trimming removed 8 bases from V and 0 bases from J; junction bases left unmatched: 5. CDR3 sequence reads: CSTRTGMNTEAFF. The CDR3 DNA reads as TGCAGCACTAGGACAGGGATGAACACTGAAGCTTTCTTT.

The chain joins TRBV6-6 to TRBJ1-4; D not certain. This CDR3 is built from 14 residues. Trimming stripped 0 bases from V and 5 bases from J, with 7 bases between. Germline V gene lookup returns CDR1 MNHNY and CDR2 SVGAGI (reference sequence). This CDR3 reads CASSYSGGNEKLFF. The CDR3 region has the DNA TGTGCCAGCAGTTACTCGGGCGGGAATGAAAAACTGTTTTTT.

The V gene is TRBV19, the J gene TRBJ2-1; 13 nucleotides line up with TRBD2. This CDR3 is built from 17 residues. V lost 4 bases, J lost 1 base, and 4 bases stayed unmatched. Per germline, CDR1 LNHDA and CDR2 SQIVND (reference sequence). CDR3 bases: TGTGCCAGTAGTAGACTAGCGGGAGGAGAATCCTACAATGAGCAGTTCTTC. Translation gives CASSRLAGGESYNEQFF.

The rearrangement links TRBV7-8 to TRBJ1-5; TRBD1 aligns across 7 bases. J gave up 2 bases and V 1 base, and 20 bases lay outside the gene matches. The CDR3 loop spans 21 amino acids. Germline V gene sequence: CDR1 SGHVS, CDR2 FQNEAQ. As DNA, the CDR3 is TGTGCCAGCAGCTTAGAACAAAAAGGGGGCAGAAGAAGTGGTGGCAATCAGCCCCAGCATTTT. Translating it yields CASSLEQKGGRRSGGNQPQHF.

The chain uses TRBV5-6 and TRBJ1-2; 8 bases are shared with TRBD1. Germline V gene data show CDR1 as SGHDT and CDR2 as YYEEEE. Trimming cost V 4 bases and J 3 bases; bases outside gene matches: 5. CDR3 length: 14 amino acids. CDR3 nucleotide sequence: TGTGCCAGCAGCCAAGGACAGGGCCACTATGGCTACACCTTC. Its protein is CASSQGQGHYGYTF.

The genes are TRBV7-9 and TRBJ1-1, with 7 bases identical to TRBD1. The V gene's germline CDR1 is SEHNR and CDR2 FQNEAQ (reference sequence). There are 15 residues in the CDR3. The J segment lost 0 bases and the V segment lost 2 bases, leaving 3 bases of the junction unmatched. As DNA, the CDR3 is TGTGCCAGCAGCTTACGGACAGGAGTGAACACTGAAGCTTTCTTT. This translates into CASSLRTGVNTEAFF.

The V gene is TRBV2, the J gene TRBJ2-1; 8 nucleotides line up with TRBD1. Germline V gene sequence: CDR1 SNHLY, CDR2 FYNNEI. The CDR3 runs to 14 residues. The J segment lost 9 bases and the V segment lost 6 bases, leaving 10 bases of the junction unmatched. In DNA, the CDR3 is TGTGCCAGCAGAATGACAGGGGAGAGGGCTGAGCAGTTCTTC. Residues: CASRMTGERAEQFF.

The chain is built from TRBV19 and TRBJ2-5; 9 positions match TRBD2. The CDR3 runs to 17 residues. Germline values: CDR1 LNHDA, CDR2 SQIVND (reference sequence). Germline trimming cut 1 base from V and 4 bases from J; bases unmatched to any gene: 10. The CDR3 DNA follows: TGTGCCAGTAGTATAGGGGGTAGCGGGGGAGGTGGAGAGACCCAGTACTTC. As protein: CASSIGGSGGGGETQYF.

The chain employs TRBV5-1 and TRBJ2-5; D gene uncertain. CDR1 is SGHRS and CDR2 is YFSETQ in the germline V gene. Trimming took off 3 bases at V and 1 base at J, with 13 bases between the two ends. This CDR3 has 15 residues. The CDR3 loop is CASSSPNRAQETQYF. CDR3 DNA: TGCGCCAGCAGCTCCCCCAACAGAGCCCAAGAGACCCAGTACTTC.

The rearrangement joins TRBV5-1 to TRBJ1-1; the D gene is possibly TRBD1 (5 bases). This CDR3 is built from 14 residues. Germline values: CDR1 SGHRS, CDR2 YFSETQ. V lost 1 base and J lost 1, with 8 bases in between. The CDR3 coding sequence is TGCGCCAGCAGCTTGCTGGGGCCGAACACTGAAGCTTTCTTT. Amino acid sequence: CASSLLGPNTEAFF. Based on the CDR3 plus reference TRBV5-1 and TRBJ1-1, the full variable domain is KAGVTQTPRYLIKTRGQQVTLSCSPISGHRSVSWYQQTPGQGLQFLFEYFSETQRNKGNFPGRFSGRQFSNSRSEMNVSTLELGDSALYLCASSLLGPNTEAFFGQGTRLTVV.

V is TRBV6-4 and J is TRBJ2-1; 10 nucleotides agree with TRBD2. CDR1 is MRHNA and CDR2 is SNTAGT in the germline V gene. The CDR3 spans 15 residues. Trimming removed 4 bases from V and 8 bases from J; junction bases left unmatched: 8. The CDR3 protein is CASSASGGNEDEQFF. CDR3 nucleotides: TGTGCCAGCAGTGCTAGCGGGGGCAACGAGGATGAGCAGTTCTTC.

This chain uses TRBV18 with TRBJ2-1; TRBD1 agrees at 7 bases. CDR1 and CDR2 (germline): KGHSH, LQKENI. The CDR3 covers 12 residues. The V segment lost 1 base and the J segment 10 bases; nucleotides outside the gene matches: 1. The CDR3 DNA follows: TGTGCCAGCTCACCACGACAGGGCGAGCAGTTCTTC. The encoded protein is CASSPRQGEQFF.

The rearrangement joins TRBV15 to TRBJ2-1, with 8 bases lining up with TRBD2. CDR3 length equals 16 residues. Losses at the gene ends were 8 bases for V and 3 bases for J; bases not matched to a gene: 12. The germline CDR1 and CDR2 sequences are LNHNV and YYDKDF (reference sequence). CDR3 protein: CATAIPGLARYNEQFF. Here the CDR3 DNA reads TGTGCCACCGCCATCCCAGGACTAGCACGCTACAATGAGCAGTTCTTC.